The 29 T cell receptor beta chains presented below share a single source sample, sequenced in a study of T-cell reconstitution after alpha-beta-depleted transplantation in children. Unique molecular identifiers tagged the TCRbeta library. TCRdb redid the calling of the PCR reads with MiXCR, one entry per CDR3 protein. Of 450,000 to 600,000 distinct CDR3 sequences in the sample, under 12% were seen once. Sequences were derived from PBMCs, sampled before TCRalphabeta/CD19-depleted stem cell transplant. These receptors came from a child aged 2-15 years with inherited bone marrow failure, due to receive a stem cell transplant.

This clonotype was seen at least ten times. This rearrangement joins TRBV5-1 to TRBJ2-1; D gene unclear. V was cut by 0 bases and J by 5 bases, with 9 bases left in between. This CDR3 has 14 residues. Per germline, CDR1 SGHRS and CDR2 YFSETQ. CDR3 sequence (DNA): TGCGCCAGCAGCTTGGGGTTGAGACACAATGAGCAGTTCTTC. This gives the protein CASSLGLRHNEQFF.

The gene calls are TRBV12-3 or TRBV12-4 and TRBJ2-3, with D unresolved. V lost 3 bases and J 4 bases, leaving 8 bases between the germline ends. CDR3 length: 13 amino acids. CDR3 region: CASSFGVADTQYF. DNA for the CDR3: TGTGCCAGCAGTTTTGGGGTTGCAGATACGCAGTATTTT.

This clonotype was counted ten times or more. For the CDR3, the DNA is TGTGCCAGCAGGCTAGCGGGCAGTAATGAGCAGTTCTTC. As protein: CASRLAGSNEQFF. The chain employs TRBV7-9 and TRBJ2-1; 8 positions match TRBD2. Germline-derived CDR1 and CDR2 are SEHNR and FQNEAQ (reference sequence). V was clipped by 6 bases and J by 7 bases; unmatched bases: 5. The CDR3 runs to 13 residues.

Ten or more counts support this clonotype. The chain uses TRBV7-9 and TRBJ2-7; D is unclear. Germline V gene sequence: CDR1 SEHNR, CDR2 FQNEAQ (reference sequence). The CDR3 has 13 amino acids. With 5 bases removed from V and 6 bases from J, the gap between germline ends came to 14 bases. The DNA for the CDR3 is TGTGCCAGCAGCCCCCGCGACTCCGCCGAGCAGTACTTC. Translating it yields CASSPRDSAEQYF.

The J gene is TRBJ1-3, the V gene TRBV29-1, with 7 bases matching TRBD1. Germline-derived CDR1 and CDR2 are SQVTM and ANQGSEA. This CDR3 is built from 14 residues. V was clipped by 3 bases and J by 2 bases; unmatched bases: 4. The CDR3 nucleotides are TGCAGCGTTGATACAGGGGTTGCTGGAAACACCATATATTTT. This gives the protein CSVDTGVAGNTIYF.

This clonotype has just a few counts. The chain is built from TRBV29-1 and TRBJ2-5; D possibly matches TRBD1 or TRBD2 (5 bases each). The CDR3 is 14 amino acids. Germline loops: CDR1 SQVTM, CDR2 ANQGSEA. Between the trimmed V and J ends, which lost 2 bases and 4 bases, there was a span of 14 bases. CDR3 DNA: TGCAGCGTTGAAATAGGGGACGCCTCAGAGACCCAGTACTTC. This codes for CSVEIGDASETQYF.

This clonotype has at least ten counts. This sequence joins TRBV20-1 and TRBJ2-1; 14 bases match TRBD2. The CDR3 has 17 residues. Germline values: CDR1 DFQATT, CDR2 SNEGSKA (reference sequence). V shed 3 bases and J 3 bases; nucleotides not matched to a gene: 7. The CDR3 sequence: CSARGLAGESFYNEQFF. The CDR3 DNA reads as TGCAGTGCTAGGGGACTAGCGGGAGAATCATTCTACAATGAGCAGTTCTTC.

With regard to this clonotype: Just one base apart from a much larger clone, this may be a read error. The rearrangement joins TRBV5-6 to TRBJ1-1, with 10 bases lining up with TRBD1. J was trimmed by 0 bases and V by 0 bases; bases with no gene match: 5. Germline values: CDR1 SGHDT, CDR2 YYEEEE. CDR3 length equals 17 residues. CDR3 protein: CASSLARTGGMNTEAFF. CDR3 sequence (DNA): TGTGCCAGCAGCTTGGCCAGGACAGGGGGGATGAACACTGAAGCTTTCTTT.

This clonotype was observed a few times. This chain uses TRBV6-5 with TRBJ2-1; 7 bases fit TRBD1. Germline V lookup: CDR1 MNHEY, CDR2 SVGAGI. This CDR3 comprises 16 residues. Trimming removed 0 bases from V and 8 bases from J; junction bases left unmatched: 10. The CDR3 bases are TGTGCCAGCAGTTACTCCAAAAGACAGGGCTCCGATGAGCAGTTCTTC. It encodes CASSYSKRQGSDEQFF.

This clonotype was picked up many times. The chain combines TRBV11-2 with TRBJ2-5; 8 bases line up with TRBD1. Unmatched junction bases numbered 10, after V lost 5 bases and J lost 5 bases. This CDR3 comprises 15 residues. CDR1 is SGHAT, CDR2 FQNNGV, per germline. The CDR3 sequence: CASSTGVGTGETQYF. The CDR3 DNA sequence: TGTGCCAGCAGCACGGGGGTCGGGACAGGCGAGACCCAGTACTTC.

This clonotype was counted many times. The chain couples TRBV29-1 to TRBJ2-6, with 11 bases lining up with TRBD2. The CDR3 loop spans 15 amino acids. Germline CDR1 and CDR2: SQVTM and ANQGSEA. As DNA, the CDR3 is TGCCTCCTAGCGGGAGGCACCTCTGGGGCCAACGTCCTGACTTTC. This sequence encodes CLLAGGTSGANVLTF.

This clonotype was observed at least ten times. J is TRBJ2-2 and V is TRBV20-1; D call uncertain. CDR1 is DFQATT and CDR2 is SNEGSKA in the germline V gene (reference sequence). V was trimmed by 3 bases and J by 6 bases, leaving 8 bases between them. The CDR3 spans 12 residues. This chain's CDR3 is CSASLRAGELFF. The CDR3 bases are TGCAGTGCTAGTCTGCGAGCCGGGGAGCTGTTTTTT.

The rearrangement links TRBV5-4 to TRBJ2-3; TRBD2 matches 7 bases. Germline V CDR1 and CDR2: SGHNT, YYREEE (reference sequence). The CDR3 spans 15 residues. V shed 5 bases, J shed 1 base, and the junction held 7 bases outside the gene matches. CDR3 DNA: TGTGCCAGCAGTGTTATTCTAGCGGGCACAGATACGCAGTATTTT. The encoded protein is CASSVILAGTDTQYF.

This clonotype was observed at least ten times. The J gene is TRBJ1-3, the V gene TRBV29-1, with a tentative D call TRBD1 (6 bases). The CDR3 has 14 amino acids. V dropped 6 bases and J dropped 2 bases, with 14 bases sitting between them. Germline CDR1 and CDR2: SQVTM and ANQGSEA. CDR3: CSVHTGFAGNTIYF. CDR3 in DNA: TGCAGCGTGCACACAGGGTTTGCTGGAAACACCATATATTTT.

This chain links TRBV4-3 with TRBJ2-3; D call uncertain. The CDR3 sequence is 13 residues long. CDR1 LGHNA and CDR2 YSLEER come from the germline V gene. V lost 5 bases and J 4 bases, leaving 10 bases between the germline ends. CDR3 region: CASSTLRADTQYF. The CDR3 DNA is TGCGCCAGCAGCACCCTAAGGGCAGATACGCAGTATTTT.

This clonotype came up many times. The chain combines TRBV4-2 with TRBJ2-1; the D call may be TRBD1 or TRBD2 (6 bases each). The CDR3 covers 15 residues. V gave up 0 bases and J gave up 8 bases, with 14 bases separating them. Germline CDR1 LGHNA, CDR2 YNFKEQ. The CDR3, as DNA: TGTGCCAGCAGCCAAGATTATGCGGGACACGATGAGCAGTTCTTC. It codes for CASSQDYAGHDEQFF.

This clonotype was observed many times. For the CDR3, the DNA is TGCAGTGCTAGTTCGATCCGGACAGATAATTCACCCCTCCACTTT. This gives the protein CSASSIRTDNSPLHF. The V gene is TRBV20-1, the J gene TRBJ1-6, with TRBD1 as a possible D gene (6 bases). Trimming shortened V by 3 bases and J by 5 bases, and 14 bases separated the two germline ends. The CDR3 is 15 residues long. The germline V gene encodes CDR1 DFQATT and CDR2 SNEGSKA (reference sequence).

This clonotype has a handful of counts. V usage is TRBV12-3 or TRBV12-4 and J usage is TRBJ2-3; TRBD2 matches at 8 bases. The CDR3 sequence is 15 residues long. V was clipped by 5 bases and J by 7 bases; unmatched bases: 11. The chain's CDR3 is CASSPGGGPHNTQYF. CDR3 DNA sequence: TGTGCCAGCAGTCCGGGGGGGGGTCCCCACAATACGCAGTATTTT.

V gene TRBV18 combines with J gene TRBJ2-3; D call uncertain. V lost 6 bases and J 5 bases, leaving 9 bases between the germline ends. This CDR3 has 12 amino acids. Germline V gene lookup returns CDR1 KGHSH and CDR2 LQKENI. CDR3 sequence: CASSPMIDTQYF. The CDR3 DNA is TGTGCCAGCTCCCCGATGATAGATACGCAGTATTTT.

This clonotype was seen repeatedly, ten times or more. The gene calls are TRBV4-3 and TRBJ2-7; TRBD1 matches 7 bases. The CDR3 spans 16 residues. Germline-derived CDR1 and CDR2 are LGHNA and YSLEER. V lost 0 bases to trimming and J lost 3 bases; unmatched junction nucleotides: 8. CDR3 DNA sequence: TGCGCCAGCAGCCAAGATGGGGGACAGAACAGCTACGAGCAGTACTTC. Encoded protein: CASSQDGGQNSYEQYF.

There are many counts of this clonotype. V gene TRBV5-1 combines with J gene TRBJ2-2, with D maybe TRBD2 (6 bases). Trimming cost V 1 base and J 1 base, with 14 bases left between them. The V gene's germline CDR1 is SGHRS and CDR2 YFSETQ. CDR3 length equals 17 residues. The CDR3: CASSLLGTSRNTGELFF. CDR3 in DNA: TGCGCCAGCAGCTTGTTGGGGACTTCCCGGAACACCGGGGAGCTGTTTTTT.

This clonotype was observed many times. This chain joins TRBV7-2 and TRBJ2-7; the match to TRBD1 covers 10 bases. The CDR3 is 15 amino acids. Germline values: CDR1 SGHTA, CDR2 FQGNSA. The V segment lost 2 bases and the J segment 2 bases; nucleotides outside the gene matches: 3. The CDR3 nucleotides read TGTGCCAGCAGCTTAAGGGACAGGGGACCCTACGAGCAGTACTTC. It encodes CASSLRDRGPYEQYF.

The V call is TRBV5-6, the J call TRBJ2-1, with 7 bases aligning to TRBD2. Looked up from germline, CDR1 is SGHDT and CDR2 is YYEEEE. J gave up 0 bases and V 4 bases, and 10 bases lay outside the gene matches. The CDR3 has 17 amino acids. As DNA, the CDR3 is TGTGCCAGCAGCCGGCCGGGGGGAGCGGCCTCCTACAATGAGCAGTTCTTC. It translates to CASSRPGGAASYNEQFF.

This clonotype was counted between two and nine times. The V and J genes are TRBV7-6 and TRBJ2-1; D uncertain. Trimming removed 5 bases at V and 8 bases at J, with 22 bases between. The CDR3 is made up of 16 amino acids. Germline lookup yields CDR1 SGHVS and CDR2 FNYEAQ. CDR3 amino acids: CASSGVTGPSRDEQFF. CDR3 DNA: TGTGCCAGCAGCGGGGTAACCGGGCCCTCACGGGATGAGCAGTTCTTC. Filled out from reference TRBV7-6 and TRBJ2-1, the complete variable domain reads GAGVSQSPRYKVTKRGQDVALRCDPISGHVSLYWYRQALGQGPEFLTYFNYEAQQDKSGLPNDRFSAERPEGSISTLTIQRTEQRDSAMYRCASSGVTGPSRDEQFFGPGTRLTVL.

The V gene is TRBV27, the J gene TRBJ2-2; 8 nucleotides match TRBD1. The CDR3 totals 15 residues. With V trimmed by 2 bases and J by 5 bases, 4 bases remained unmatched. Germline loops: CDR1 MNHEY, CDR2 SMNVEV (reference sequence). This CDR3 is CASSLVRGHTGELFF. For the CDR3, the DNA is TGTGCCAGCAGTTTAGTCAGGGGGCATACCGGGGAGCTGTTTTTT.

This clonotype came up many times. In nucleotides, the CDR3 is TGTGCCAGCAGCGACAGTCGGAGAGAGGGTAATTCACCCCTCCACTTT. Protein product: CASSDSRREGNSPLHF. V and J are TRBV9 and TRBJ1-6; D is unclear. The CDR3 length is 16 residues. With 3 bases removed from V and 6 bases from J, the gap between germline ends came to 16 bases. Per the germline V gene, CDR1 is SGDLS and CDR2 is YYNGEE.

In its sample, this clonotype was seen many times. J is TRBJ1-2 and V is TRBV27, with TRBD1 as a possible D gene (5 bases). Looked up from germline, CDR1 is MNHEY and CDR2 is SMNVEV (reference sequence). V dropped 11 bases and J dropped 8 bases, with 21 bases sitting between them. There are 13 residues in the CDR3. The CDR3 coding sequence is TGTGCCGCCCGGGACGTAGGTTTGGGGGGCTACACCTTC. This encodes CAARDVGLGGYTF.

This clonotype was observed many times. The gene calls are TRBV15 and TRBJ1-2; D might be TRBD1 (5 bases). In germline, CDR1 is LNHNV, CDR2 YYDKDF (reference sequence). V lost 5 bases, J lost 0 bases, and 13 bases lay in between. The CDR3 sequence is 15 residues long. The CDR3 spells CATSVHRRTNYGYTF. CDR3 coding DNA: TGTGCCACCAGCGTCCACAGGCGAACTAACTATGGCTACACCTTC.

On this clonotype itself: A much larger clone lies one base from this, so it may be a read error. The V gene is TRBV12-3 or TRBV12-4, the J gene TRBJ2-2; TRBD2 might be the D (6 bases). The CDR3 loop spans 11 amino acids. CDR3: CTSSGDLGLFF. CDR3 in DNA: TGTACCAGCAGTGGGGACTTGGGGCTGTTTTTT.